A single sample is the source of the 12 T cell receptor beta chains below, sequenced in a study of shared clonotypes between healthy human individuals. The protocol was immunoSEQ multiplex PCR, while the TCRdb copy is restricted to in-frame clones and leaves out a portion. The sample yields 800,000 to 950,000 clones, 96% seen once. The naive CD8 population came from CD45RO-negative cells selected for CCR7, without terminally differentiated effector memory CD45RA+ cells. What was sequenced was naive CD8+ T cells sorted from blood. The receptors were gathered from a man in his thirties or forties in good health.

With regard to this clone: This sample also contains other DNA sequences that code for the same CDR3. The CDR3: CSVEVSTYEQYF. CDR3 bases: TGCAGCGTTGAAGTCAGCACCTACGAGCAGTACTTC. J is TRBJ2-7 and V is TRBV29-1; D remains ambiguous. V was clipped by 1 base and J by 2 bases, with 6 bases between them. Germline V CDR1 and CDR2: SQVTM, ANQGSEA. CDR3 length: 12 amino acids.

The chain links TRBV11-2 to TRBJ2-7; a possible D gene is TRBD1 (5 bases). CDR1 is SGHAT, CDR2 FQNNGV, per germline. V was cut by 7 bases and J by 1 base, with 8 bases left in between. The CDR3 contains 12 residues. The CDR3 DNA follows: TGTGCCAGCACGGCAGGGTCCTACGAGCAGTACTTC. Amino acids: CASTAGSYEQYF.

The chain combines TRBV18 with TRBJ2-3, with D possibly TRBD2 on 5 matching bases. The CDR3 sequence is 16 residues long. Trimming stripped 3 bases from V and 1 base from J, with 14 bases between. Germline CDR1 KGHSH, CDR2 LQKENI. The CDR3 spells CASSPLAEGRTDTQYF. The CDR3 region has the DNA TGTGCCAGCTCACCTCTAGCTGAGGGTCGCACAGATACGCAGTATTTT.

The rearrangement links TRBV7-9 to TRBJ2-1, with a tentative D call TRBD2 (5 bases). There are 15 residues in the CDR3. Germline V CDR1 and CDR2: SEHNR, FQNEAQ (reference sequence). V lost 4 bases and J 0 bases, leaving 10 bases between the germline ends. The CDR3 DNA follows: TGTGCCAGCAGCTCTCTAGCAAACTCCTACAATGAGCAGTTCTTC. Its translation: CASSSLANSYNEQFF.

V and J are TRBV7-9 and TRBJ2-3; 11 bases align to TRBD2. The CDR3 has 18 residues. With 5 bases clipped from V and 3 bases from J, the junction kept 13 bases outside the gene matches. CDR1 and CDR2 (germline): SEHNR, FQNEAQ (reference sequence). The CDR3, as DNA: TGTGCCAGCAGCCCACCCCTCACTAGCGGGAGCCCGACAGATACGCAGTATTTT. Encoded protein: CASSPPLTSGSPTDTQYF.

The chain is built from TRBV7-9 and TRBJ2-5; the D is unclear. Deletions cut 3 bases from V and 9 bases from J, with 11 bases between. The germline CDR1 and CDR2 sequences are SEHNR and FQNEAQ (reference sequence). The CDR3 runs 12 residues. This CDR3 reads CASSFGSVAQYF. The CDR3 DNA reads TGTGCCAGCAGCTTCGGCAGTGTGGCCCAGTACTTC.

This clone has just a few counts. CDR3 DNA: TGCGCCAGCAGCTTTCCCCCCGGGACAGGTGGCAATGAGCAGTTCTTC. Its translation: CASSFPPGTGGNEQFF. The chain is built from TRBV5-1 and TRBJ2-1, with 8 bases that match TRBD1. The CDR3 consists of 16 residues. In germline, CDR1 is SGHRS, CDR2 YFSETQ. V shed 2 bases and J 6 bases; nucleotides not matched to a gene: 10. Looking up the rest from reference TRBV5-1 and TRBJ2-1 gives the full variable domain: KAGVTQTPRYLIKTRGQQVTLSCSPISGHRSVSWYQQTPGQGLQFLFEYFSETQRNKGNFPGRFSGRQFSNSRSEMNVSTLELGDSALYLCASSFPPGTGGNEQFFGPGTRLTVL.

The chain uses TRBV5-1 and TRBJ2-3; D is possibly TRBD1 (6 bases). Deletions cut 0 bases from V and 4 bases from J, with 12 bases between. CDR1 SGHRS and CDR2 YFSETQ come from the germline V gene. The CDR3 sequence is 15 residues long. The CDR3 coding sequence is TGCGCCAGCAGCTTGGATGGGCCAGGGGCAGATACGCAGTATTTT. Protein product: CASSLDGPGADTQYF. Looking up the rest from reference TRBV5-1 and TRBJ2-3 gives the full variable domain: KAGVTQTPRYLIKTRGQQVTLSCSPISGHRSVSWYQQTPGQGLQFLFEYFSETQRNKGNFPGRFSGRQFSNSRSEMNVSTLELGDSALYLCASSLDGPGADTQYFGPGTRLTVL.

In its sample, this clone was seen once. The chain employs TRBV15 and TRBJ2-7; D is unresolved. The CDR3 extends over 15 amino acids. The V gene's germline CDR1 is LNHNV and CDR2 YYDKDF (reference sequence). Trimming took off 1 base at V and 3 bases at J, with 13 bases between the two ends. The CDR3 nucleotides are TGTGCCACCAGCAGAGGTTTAGGGCCCAACTACGAGCAGTACTTC. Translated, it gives CATSRGLGPNYEQYF.

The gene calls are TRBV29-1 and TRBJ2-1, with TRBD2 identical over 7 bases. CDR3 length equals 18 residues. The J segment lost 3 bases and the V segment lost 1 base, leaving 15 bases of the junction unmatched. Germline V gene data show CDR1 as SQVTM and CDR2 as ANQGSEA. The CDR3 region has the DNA TGCAGCGTTGAAGGACCGGGAGGCCCTGTAGAGGTCTACAATGAGCAGTTCTTC. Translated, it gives CSVEGPGGPVEVYNEQFF.

DNA for the CDR3: TGTGCCAGCAGGGCCGGCCCGACGCAGTATTTT. Its protein product is CASRAGPTQYF. The chain recombines TRBV27 with TRBJ2-3, with unresolved D. CDR1 and CDR2 (germline): MNHEY, SMNVEV (reference sequence). V lost 6 bases and J lost 9, with 10 bases in between. The CDR3 sequence is 11 residues long.

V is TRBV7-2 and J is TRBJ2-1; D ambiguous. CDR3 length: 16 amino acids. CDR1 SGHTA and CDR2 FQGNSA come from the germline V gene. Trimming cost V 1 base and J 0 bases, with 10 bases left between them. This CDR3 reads CASSLDAGSSYNEQFF. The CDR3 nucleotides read TGTGCCAGCAGCTTAGACGCTGGTAGCTCCTACAATGAGCAGTTCTTC.